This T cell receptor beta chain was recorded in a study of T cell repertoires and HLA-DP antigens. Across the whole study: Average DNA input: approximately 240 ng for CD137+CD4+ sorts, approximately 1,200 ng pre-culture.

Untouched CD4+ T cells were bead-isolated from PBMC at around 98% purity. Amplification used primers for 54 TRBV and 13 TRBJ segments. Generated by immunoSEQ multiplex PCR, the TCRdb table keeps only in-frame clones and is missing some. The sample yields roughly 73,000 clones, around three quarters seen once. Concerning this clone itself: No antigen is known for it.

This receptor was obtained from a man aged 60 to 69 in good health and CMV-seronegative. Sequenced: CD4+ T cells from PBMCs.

CDR3 coding DNA: TGTGCCTGGACTATGCCGGGACGTAGAAGCTCTGGGGCCAACGTCCTGACTTTC. Its translation is CAWTMPGRRSSGANVLTF. The chain couples TRBV30 to TRBJ2-6, with D perhaps being TRBD1 or TRBD2 (5 bases each). CDR1 GTSNPN and CDR2 SVGIG come from the germline V gene (reference sequence). The CDR3 consists of 18 residues. V was shortened by 4 bases and J by 0 bases, with 19 bases between the two germline ends.